This TCR beta chain comes out of a study of blood T cell repertoires in COVID-19. V was trimmed by 7 bases and J by 7 bases, leaving 22 bases between them. The germline gives CDR1 MNHEY, CDR2 SVGAGI. The CDR3 length is 15 residues. Enrollees, roughly 18 to 89 years old, lived in 24 US areas. Recovered participants had two consecutive negative NP/OP PCR tests, healthcare professional clearance, or symptom resolution. Only in-frame clones appear in the TCRdb table, and some are missing; sequencing was by immunoSEQ multiplex PCR. The data show 140,000 or so clones, 75% to 90% seen once. Input material: PBMCs or T cells enriched from blood (not recorded which). The receptor was isolated from a man in his sixties who had recovered from COVID-19. This chain uses TRBV6-5 with TRBJ1-1; D might be TRBD1 (5 bases). CDR3 bases: TGTGCCAGCACCCCCCGTCCGGGGGAGGGCGGTGAAGCTTTCTTT. This translates into CASTPRPGEGGEAFF.